These T cell receptor beta chains were read from a single sample in a study of T cell responses to AZD1222 COVID-19 vaccine. TCRdb's copy holds only in-frame clones and misses some; the assay was immunoSEQ multiplex PCR. The sample has some 180,000 clones; more than 90% are singletons. The starting material was peripheral blood, obtained 28 days after the second dose of the MenACWY control vaccine. These receptor sequences come from an adult who received the MenACWY meningococcal vaccine as a control. CDR3s include the opening cysteine and the closing phenylalanine or tryptophan. The D gene is left open where the match is weak. The listing skips clone size in some rows; elsewhere it reads once, few, many or a size class.

j_call v_call d_call clone_size cdr3_aa cdr3_nt
TRBJ2-6 TRBV5-4 - - CAASRGGSGANVLTF TGTGCCGCCTCACGGGGTGGCTCTGGGGCCAACGTCCTGACTTTC
TRBJ2-5 TRBV5-6 TRBD1 - CASSLAGTGGRETQYF TGTGCCAGCAGCTTGGCCGGGACAGGGGGCCGGGAGACCCAGTACTTC
TRBJ2-6 TRBV19 - - CASSILRAGANVLTF TGTGCCAGTAGTATACTCAGGGCTGGGGCCAACGTCCTGACTTTC
TRBJ1-1 TRBV12-3/TRBV12-4 - - CASSFRTEAFF TGTGCCAGCAGTTTCCGAACTGAAGCTTTCTTT
TRBJ2-5 TRBV6-5 TRBD1 - CASSPTGGAGETQYF TGTGCCAGCAGCCCGACAGGGGGCGCGGGGGAGACCCAGTACTTC
TRBJ1-2 TRBV29-1 - - CSSSVGLDYGYTF TGCAGCTCCTCTGTAGGGTTAGACTATGGCTACACCTTC
TRBJ1-1 TRBV18 TRBD1 - CASSLGTGWDEAFF TGTGCCAGCTCTCTCGGGACAGGATGGGATGAAGCTTTCTTT
TRBJ2-2 TRBV5-1 TRBD2 - CASSWGTSGVTNTGELFF TGCGCCAGCAGCTGGGGGACTAGCGGGGTGACGAACACCGGGGAGCTGTTTTTT
TRBJ1-1 TRBV5-1 - once CASSFNRGTQTEEAFF TGCGCCAGCAGCTTCAACCGTGGGACCCAGACAGAGGAAGCTTTCTTT
TRBJ2-2 TRBV10-1 - - CASTAPRGAVF TGCGCCAGCACCGCCCCCCGGGGAGCTGTTTTT
TRBJ2-1 TRBV7-2 TRBD2 - CASSPREGLNNEQFF TGTGCCAGCAGCCCGCGGGAGGGCCTAAACAATGAGCAGTTCTTC
TRBJ1-5 TRBV5-6 TRBD1 - CASSLGQGAQPQHF TGTGCCAGCAGCTTGGGACAGGGGGCACAGCCCCAGCATTTT
TRBJ2-7 TRBV5-1 TRBD2 - CASSQLTSGSYEQYF TGCGCCAGCAGCCAACTGACTAGCGGATCCTACGAGCAGTACTTC
TRBJ2-2 TRBV3-1/TRBV3-2 - - CASSPNSGELFF TGTGCCAGCAGCCCTAATTCCGGGGAGCTGTTTTTT
TRBJ1-3 TRBV3-1/TRBV3-2 - - CASSQGRQVGNTIYF TGTGCCAGCAGCCAAGGAAGACAGGTTGGAAACACCATATATTTT
TRBJ2-1 TRBV30 - - CAWDLLDNEQFF TGTGCCTGGGACCTCCTGGACAATGAGCAGTTCTTC
TRBJ2-5 TRBV5-1 - - CASSLAEETQYF TGCGCCAGCAGCTTGGCCGAAGAGACCCAGTACTTC
TRBJ2-7 TRBV10-3 TRBD2 - CAIRGRAPGGISYEQYF TGTGCCATCAGGGGACGGGCGCCGGGAGGTATCTCCTACGAGCAGTACTTC
TRBJ2-1 TRBV5-4 TRBD2 - CASSLSAGLADNEQFF TGTGCCAGCAGCTTGTCTGCGGGACTAGCGGACAATGAGCAGTTCTTC
TRBJ1-4 TRBV28 - - CASSLFGEKLFF TGTGCCAGCAGTTTATTCGGTGAAAAACTGTTTTTT
TRBJ1-5 TRBV19 TRBD1 - CASNPGTGAPRDQPQHF TGTGCCAGTAACCCCGGGACAGGGGCCCCCCGGGATCAGCCCCAGCATTTT
TRBJ2-1 TRBV9 - - CASSVAGGRGANEQFF TGTGCCAGCAGCGTAGCTGGCGGTCGGGGGGCCAATGAGCAGTTCTTC
TRBJ2-7 TRBV5-1 - - CASPRGLLYEQYF TGCGCCAGTCCCCGTGGCCTTCTCTACGAGCAGTACTTC
TRBJ2-7 TRBV18 TRBD1 - CASSPQSTGQGRIEQYF TGTGCCAGCTCACCACAGTCGACGGGACAGGGGCGTATCGAGCAGTACTTC
TRBJ1-1 TRBV4-3 TRBD1 - CASSQEVNRGFEAFF TGCGCCAGCAGCCAAGAAGTGAACAGGGGATTTGAAGCTTTCTTT
TRBJ1-2 TRBV29-1 TRBD1 - CSVRVTGILGYTF TGCAGCGTAAGAGTGACAGGGATTCTTGGCTACACCTTC
TRBJ2-1 TRBV6-4 - - CASTPSGELAEQFF TGTGCCAGCACCCCAAGTGGGGAATTAGCGGAGCAGTTCTTC
TRBJ1-5 TRBV11-2 - - CASSLVAGDQPQHF TGTGCCAGCAGCTTGGTAGCCGGGGATCAGCCCCAGCATTTT
TRBJ2-1 TRBV27 TRBD2 - CASSSPAGAQFF TGTGCCAGCAGCTCCCCAGCGGGAGCTCAGTTCTTC
TRBJ2-2 TRBV24-1 TRBD2 - CATSDFAGTSMRGELFF TGTGCCACCAGTGATTTTGCCGGGACTAGCATGCGAGGGGAGCTGTTTTTT
TRBJ1-2 TRBV11-3 - - CASSLDRRAYGYTF TGTGCCAGCAGCTTAGATCGTCGGGCTTATGGCTACACCTTC
TRBJ2-6 TRBV19 TRBD2 - CASSITTSGGAAGANVLTF TGTGCCAGTAGTATTACGACTAGCGGGGGTGCAGCTGGGGCCAACGTCCTGACTTTC
TRBJ2-3 TRBV19 - - CASSIEGLGRGGTDTQYF TGTGCCAGTAGTATAGAGGGTTTGGGCAGGGGCGGCACAGATACGCAGTATTTT
TRBJ1-1 TRBV9 - - CASSVAQGHEAFF TGTGCCAGCAGCGTAGCCCAGGGTCATGAAGCTTTCTTT
TRBJ1-6 TRBV7-8 - - CASTTDSPLHF TGTGCCAGCACCACAGATTCACCCCTCCACTTT
TRBJ2-7 TRBV10-3 TRBD2 - CAISEPTSGNYEQYF TGTGCCATCAGTGAGCCGACTAGCGGGAACTACGAGCAGTACTTC
TRBJ1-1 TRBV5-1 TRBD1 once CASSVDRGSMNTEAFF TGCGCCAGCAGCGTAGACAGGGGCTCGATGAACACTGAAGCTTTCTTT
TRBJ1-5 TRBV2 TRBD1 - CASSDQGVYSNQPQHF TGTGCCAGCAGTGACCAGGGGGTTTATAGCAATCAGCCCCAGCATTTT
TRBJ2-7 TRBV27 - - CASSPGQLPSYEQYF TGTGCCAGCAGCCCGGGACAACTCCCCTCCTACGAGCAGTACTTC
TRBJ2-1 TRBV4-3 TRBD1 once CASSQDWYGTGAYNEQFF TGCGCCAGCAGCCAAGACTGGTACGGGACAGGGGCATACAATGAGCAGTTCTTC
TRBJ1-4 TRBV13 - - CASSLGSSGEKLFF TGTGCCAGCAGTCTAGGATCCAGTGGTGAAAAACTGTTTTTT
TRBJ1-3 TRBV5-1 TRBD1 - CASSGSYRGSGNTIYF TGCGCCAGCAGCGGAAGCTACAGGGGTTCTGGAAACACCATATATTTT
TRBJ2-3 TRBV5-6 TRBD2 - CASSLEIAGGDTQYF TGTGCCAGCAGCTTGGAGATAGCGGGAGGGGATACGCAGTATTTT
TRBJ2-7 TRBV7-9 TRBD2 - CASSLAGVYEQYF TGTGCCAGCAGCTTGGCGGGGGTCTACGAGCAGTACTTC
TRBJ2-1 TRBV9 - - CASSGGGPYNEQFF TGTGCCAGCAGCGGGGGAGGCCCCTACAATGAGCAGTTCTTC
TRBJ1-2 TRBV19 - - CASSPARGSYGYTF TGTGCCAGTAGTCCGGCAAGGGGGTCTTATGGCTACACCTTC
TRBJ1-2 TRBV5-4 TRBD1 once CASSQQGLEFGGYTF TGTGCCAGCAGCCAACAGGGGTTGGAGTTCGGTGGCTACACCTTC
TRBJ2-3 TRBV4-2 - - CASSQAIEQKVHSDTQYF TGTGCCAGCAGCCAAGCTATAGAGCAGAAGGTACATTCAGATACGCAGTATTTT
TRBJ1-1 TRBV20-1 TRBD1 - CSAGPGGQAFF TGCAGTGCTGGCCCAGGGGGCCAAGCTTTCTTT
TRBJ1-2 TRBV6-1 - - CASSFDVSYGYTF TGTGCCAGCAGTTTCGATGTGAGCTATGGCTACACCTTC
TRBJ2-5 TRBV12-3/TRBV12-4 - - CASSPPGIETQYF TGTGCCAGCAGCCCCCCAGGGATCGAGACCCAGTACTTC
TRBJ1-1 TRBV7-2 - - CASSLVISLGNTEAFF TGTGCCAGCAGCCTGGTGATTTCTTTAGGGAACACTGAAGCTTTCTTT
TRBJ2-5 TRBV7-3 - - CASSLGLGTETQYF TGTGCCAGCAGCTTGGGCCTAGGCACCGAGACCCAGTACTTC
TRBJ2-7 TRBV6-2/TRBV6-3 - - CASSLSPGRMATYEQYF TGTGCCAGCAGTCTCTCCCCGGGGCGGATGGCAACCTACGAGCAGTACTTC
TRBJ2-3 TRBV19 - - CASYGGGASTDTQYF TGTGCCAGCTACGGGGGAGGTGCTAGCACAGATACGCAGTATTTT